This TCR beta chain was obtained from a study of blood T cell repertoires in COVID-19. Background on the study: COVID-19 samples collected from the United States, Italy and Spain covered acute and convalescent phases.

Germline CDR1 LNHDA, CDR2 SQIVND (reference sequence). The CDR3 loop spans 16 amino acids. With 6 bases removed from V and 4 bases from J, the gap between germline ends came to 21 bases. Recruited during active infection, patients (from Seattle) were subsequently followed longitudinally. In the study's own analysis: The authors estimated nucleated cell counts from reference gene primer amplification. Assay: immunoSEQ multiplex PCR; the TCRdb copy retains only in-frame clones and omits some. D and trimming come from the DNA, and the V and J calls and clone size come from that table. The repertoire holds a few hundred thousand clones, with about 87% as singletons.

Sequencing was done on a sample of peripheral blood. The receptor's source is a man aged 18-30 years with COVID-19, enrolled during active disease. The chain links TRBV19 to TRBJ1-2; D remains ambiguous. As DNA, the CDR3 is TGTGCCAGTAGCCCGCTAGTGACCTCACTGGGCTATGGCTACACCTTC. This translates into CASSPLVTSLGYGYTF.